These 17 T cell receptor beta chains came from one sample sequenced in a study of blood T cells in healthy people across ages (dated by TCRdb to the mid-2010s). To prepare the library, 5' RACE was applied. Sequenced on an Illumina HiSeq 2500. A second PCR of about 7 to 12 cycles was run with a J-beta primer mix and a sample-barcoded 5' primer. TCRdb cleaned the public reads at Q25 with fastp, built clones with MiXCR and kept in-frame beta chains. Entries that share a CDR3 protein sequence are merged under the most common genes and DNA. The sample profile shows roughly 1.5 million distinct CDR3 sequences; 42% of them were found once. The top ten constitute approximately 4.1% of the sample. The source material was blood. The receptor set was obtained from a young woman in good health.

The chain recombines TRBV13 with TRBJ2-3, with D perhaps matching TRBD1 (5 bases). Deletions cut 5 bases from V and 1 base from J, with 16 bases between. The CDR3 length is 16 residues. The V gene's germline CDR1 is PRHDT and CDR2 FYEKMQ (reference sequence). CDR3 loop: CASSQGDSGGTDTQYF. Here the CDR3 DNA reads TGTGCCAGCAGCCAAGGGGATTCGGGCGGCACAGATACGCAGTATTTT.

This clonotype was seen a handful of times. The CDR3 sequence: CSAPRTGYNEQFF. The CDR3 coding sequence is TGCAGTGCTCCTCGGACAGGTTACAATGAGCAGTTCTTC. The chain recombines TRBV20-1 with TRBJ2-1, with 7 bases identical to TRBD1. The CDR3 runs 13 residues. After removal of 5 bases from V and 4 bases from J, the junction contained 5 bases not matched to a gene. The germline V gene has CDR1 DFQATT and CDR2 SNEGSKA (reference sequence).

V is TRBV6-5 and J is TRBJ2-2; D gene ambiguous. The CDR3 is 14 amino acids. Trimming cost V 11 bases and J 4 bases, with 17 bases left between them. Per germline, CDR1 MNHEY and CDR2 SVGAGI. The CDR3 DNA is TGTGCCTCCTGTTTAGGACGTCCCACCGGGGAGCTGTTTTTT. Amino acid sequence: CASCLGRPTGELFF.

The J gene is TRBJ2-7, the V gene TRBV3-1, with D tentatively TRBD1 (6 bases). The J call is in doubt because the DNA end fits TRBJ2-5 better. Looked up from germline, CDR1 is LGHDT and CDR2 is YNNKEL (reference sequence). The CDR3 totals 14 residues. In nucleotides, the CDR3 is TGTGCCAGCAGCCCGGTCCAGGGGTGGGAGACCCAGTACTTC. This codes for CASSPVQGWETQYF.

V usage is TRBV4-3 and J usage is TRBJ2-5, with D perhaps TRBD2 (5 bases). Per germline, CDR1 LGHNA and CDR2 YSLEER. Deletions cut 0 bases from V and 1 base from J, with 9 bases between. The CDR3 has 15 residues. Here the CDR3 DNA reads TGCGCCAGCAGCCAAGAGGAGGCGTCCCAAGAGACCCAGTACTTC. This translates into CASSQEEASQETQYF.

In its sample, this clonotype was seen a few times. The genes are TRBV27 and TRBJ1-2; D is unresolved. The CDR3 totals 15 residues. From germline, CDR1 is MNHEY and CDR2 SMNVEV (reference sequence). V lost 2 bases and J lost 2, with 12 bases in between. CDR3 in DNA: TGTGCCAGCAGTTTAAACGGAGAGGACAACTATGGCTACACCTTC. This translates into CASSLNGEDNYGYTF.

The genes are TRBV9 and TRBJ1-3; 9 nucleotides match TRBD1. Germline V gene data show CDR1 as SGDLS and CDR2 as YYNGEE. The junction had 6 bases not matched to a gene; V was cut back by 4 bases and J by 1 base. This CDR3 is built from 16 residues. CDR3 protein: CASSPRDRESGNTIYF. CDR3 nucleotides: TGTGCCAGCAGCCCCCGGGACAGGGAGTCTGGAAACACCATATATTTT.

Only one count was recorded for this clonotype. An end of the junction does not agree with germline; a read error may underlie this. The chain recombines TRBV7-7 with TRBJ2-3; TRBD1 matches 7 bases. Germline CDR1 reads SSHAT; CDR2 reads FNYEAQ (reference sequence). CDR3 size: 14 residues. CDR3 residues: CASSPDRDTDTQYF. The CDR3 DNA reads TGTGCTAGCAGCCCAGACAGGGATACAGATACGCAGTATTTT.

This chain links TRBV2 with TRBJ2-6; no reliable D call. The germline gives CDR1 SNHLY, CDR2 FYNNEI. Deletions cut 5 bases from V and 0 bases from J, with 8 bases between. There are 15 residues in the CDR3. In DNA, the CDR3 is TGTGCCAGCAGTCCCTCGAGCTCTGGGGCCAACGTCCTGACTTTC. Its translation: CASSPSSSGANVLTF.

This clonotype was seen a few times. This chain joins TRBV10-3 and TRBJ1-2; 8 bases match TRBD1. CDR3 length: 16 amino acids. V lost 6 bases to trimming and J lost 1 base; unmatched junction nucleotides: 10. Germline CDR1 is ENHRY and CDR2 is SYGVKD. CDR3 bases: TGTGCCATCAGGGGCCCCCGGGACAGGAGTAACTATGGCTACACCTTC. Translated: CAIRGPRDRSNYGYTF.

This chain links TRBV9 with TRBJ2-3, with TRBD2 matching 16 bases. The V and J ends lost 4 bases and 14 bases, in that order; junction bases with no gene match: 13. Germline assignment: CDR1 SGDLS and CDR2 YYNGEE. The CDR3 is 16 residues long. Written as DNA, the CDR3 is TGTGCCAGCAGCCCGGGACTAGCGGGAGGGGGGAGATACGCGTATTTT. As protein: CASSPGLAGGGRYAYF. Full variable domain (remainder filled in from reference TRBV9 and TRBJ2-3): DSGVTQTPKHLITATGQRVTLRCSPRSGDLSVYWYQQSLDQGLQFLIQYYNGEERAKGNILERFSAQQFPDLHSELNLSSLELGDSALYFCASSPGLAGGGRYAYFGPGTRLTVL.

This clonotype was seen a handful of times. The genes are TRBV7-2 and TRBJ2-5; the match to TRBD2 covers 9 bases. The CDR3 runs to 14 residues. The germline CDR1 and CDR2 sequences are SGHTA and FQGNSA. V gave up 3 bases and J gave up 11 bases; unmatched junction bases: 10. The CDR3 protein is CASSFVAGANEQYF. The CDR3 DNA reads TGTGCCAGCAGCTTTGTAGCGGGAGCCAATGAGCAGTACTTC.

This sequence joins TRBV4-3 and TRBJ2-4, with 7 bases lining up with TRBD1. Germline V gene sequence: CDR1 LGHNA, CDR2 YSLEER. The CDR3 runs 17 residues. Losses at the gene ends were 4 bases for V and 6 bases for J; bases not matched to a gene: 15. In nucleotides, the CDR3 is TGCGCCAGCAGCCTCAAAACAGGGGTGACCCATGGAAACATTCAGTACTTC. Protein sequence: CASSLKTGVTHGNIQYF.

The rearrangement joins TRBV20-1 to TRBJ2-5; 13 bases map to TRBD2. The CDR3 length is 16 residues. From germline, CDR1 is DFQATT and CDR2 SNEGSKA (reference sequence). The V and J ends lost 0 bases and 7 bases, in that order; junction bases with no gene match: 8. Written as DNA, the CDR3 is TGCAGTGCTAGAGATGGCCTCAGACTAGCGGGGGGGACCCAGTACTTC. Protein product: CSARDGLRLAGGTQYF.

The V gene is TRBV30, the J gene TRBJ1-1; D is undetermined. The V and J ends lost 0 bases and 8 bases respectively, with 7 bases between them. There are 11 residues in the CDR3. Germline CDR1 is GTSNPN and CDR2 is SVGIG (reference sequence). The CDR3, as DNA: TGTGCCTGGAGTGTAGGACGGGAAGCTTTCTTT. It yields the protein CAWSVGREAFF.

The CDR3 sequence: CASSQDELAGGLDTQYF. Written as DNA, the CDR3 is TGCGCCAGCAGCCAAGACGAACTAGCGGGGGGGCTGGATACGCAGTATTTT. V gene TRBV4-3 combines with J gene TRBJ2-3, with TRBD2 matching 13 bases. Germline CDR1 and CDR2: LGHNA and YSLEER. With 0 bases clipped from V and 6 bases from J, the junction kept 6 bases outside the gene matches. This CDR3 comprises 17 residues.

The CDR3 is CASTQDSGTEAFF. The CDR3 bases are TGTGCCAGCACCCAAGACAGCGGCACTGAAGCTTTCTTT. The chain employs TRBV6-5 and TRBJ1-1; tentative D call: TRBD1 (5 bases). Germline V gene data show CDR1 as MNHEY and CDR2 as SVGAGI. V lost 7 bases and J lost 4, with 13 bases in between. The CDR3 sequence is 13 residues long.